Listed here is a single TCR beta chain. The clone's antigen remains unknown. Per-nucleotide qualities are absent, and no much larger clonotype sits a single base away. The CDR3 sequence holds 16 residues, the cysteine and phenylalanine included. Here the CDR3 DNA is all that survives: 48 bases in frame from base 1. According to the germline V gene, CDR1 reads SGHAT and CDR2 reads FQNNGV. The V and J ends are trimmed by 5 bases and 8 bases, leaving 24 bases between them. The data are from a study of T cell responses to AZD1222 COVID-19 vaccine (dated by TCRdb to the early 2020s). With regard to the full study: Because spike-specific TCR depth and breadth did not differ between the two schedules, AZD1222 recipients who got a second dose at roughly 4 weeks were pooled with those who got a second dose at roughly 12 weeks. A total of roughly 240 trial participants underwent TCR sequencing, of whom around 200 received two doses of AZD1222 and about 25 received two doses of the MenACWY control vaccine. Trial participants were enrolled into age subgroups of 18-55, 56-69 and 70-plus years, which contained roughly 140, 27 and 60 TCR-sequenced participants, respectively. What the research found in general, with its limitations: Participants were mostly white British and included more females than males, and it was suggested by the authors that clonal diversity may have been underestimated. Conclusions about previously exposed vaccinees are limited, since just 5 or 6 AZD1222 recipients were seropositive for SARS-CoV-2 at baseline. After two AZD1222 doses, spike-specific TCR breadth and depth were significantly higher than at day 0 and than in MenACWY recipients. Because no day 14 peak-response samples were available, repertoires were characterized only after the peak T cell response. In the small 56-69-year group, the increase in depth fell short of significance, most likely because of low power. Reportedly, almost half of the unique spike-specific TCRs recognized epitopes lying outside the regions that are mutated in the B.1.351 and B.1.1.7 variants. The whole spike protein was spanned by vaccine-associated CD4 TCRs, and dominant responses were seen in regions 160-218 and 743-854.

According to the study, the label for this sample's time point signals: baseline before first vaccination. The vaccinee samples were drawn from two UK trials, COV001 and COV002, one of which was a single-blind randomized controlled phase 2/3 trial testing AZD1222 (ChAdOx1 nCoV-19) in healthy adults. For TCRbeta chain sequencing, PBMC samples were collected from trial participants at day 0 and at day 28 after the second dose. The CDR3 regions of human TCRbeta chains were analyzed by immunosequencing. The paper's processing steps were these. TCRs in the repertoires were matched against a reference library of SARS-CoV-2-specific TCRs that had been generated with the MIRA antigen-specificity platform. Breadth meant the fraction of unique TCRs that were SARS-CoV-2-associated, whereas depth meant the fraction of total T cells that were SARS-CoV-2-associated. Each spike-specific TCR was assigned to its reactive spike region and to a CD4 or CD8 class using the MIRA data. Log10-transformed breadth and depth values were compared by one-way ANOVA with Sidak's multiple comparisons tests. Here the immuneACCESS table is served through TCRdb, limited to in-frame sequences with V and J called. Missing clones are a known gap in these copies; in checked studies unresolved V genes cover under half, and the rest lacks a known reason. Clone size and the V and J calls come from that table; the DNA yielded D and trimming. This sample is represented by over 100,000 clones; roughly 87% of them were singletons. The ten largest clones add up to around 4.8% of the sample.

Sample: peripheral blood, taken on day 0 of AZD1222 vaccination. The sequence derives from an adult in good health. This sequence uses TRBV11-2 and TRBJ1-2; a confident D gene designation cannot be given. This receptor has the CDR3 CASSERIAVPKRGYTF. The bases read TGTGCCAGCAGCGAAAGGATCGCGGTCCCTAAACGGGGCTACACCTTC.